The source of this T cell receptor beta chain is a study of Ad26.COV2.S vaccination and SARS-CoV-2 variants. The repertoire was sequenced with immunoSEQ multiplex PCR; TCRdb's copy has only in-frame clones and lacks some. The sample has about 350,000 clones, about 90% seen once. The source was peripheral blood, collected after recovery from COVID-19. The TCR was taken from a human donor who had recovered from COVID-19.

CDR3 bases: TGCACCAGCAGCCAAGGACGGCCGTGGGACAGGGGCTACGAGCAGTACTTC. As protein: CTSSQGRPWDRGYEQYF. V usage is TRBV1 and J usage is TRBJ2-7; TRBD1 is taken as the D call from the table, unchecked against the DNA. TRBV1 is shown as a pseudogene. CDR3 size: 17 residues.